The 12 T cell receptor beta chains below were found in one sample sequenced in a study of blood T cell repertoires in COVID-19. The method was immunoSEQ multiplex PCR; TCRdb's version includes in-frame clones alone and lacks a portion of them. The sample holds approximately 270,000 clones; approximately 85% are singletons and the top ten take about 11%. The material sequenced was peripheral blood. Receptors originate from a woman aged 65 to 85 with acute or convalescent COVID-19.

The genes are TRBV2 and TRBJ1-2; weak D call: TRBD1 (6 bases). This CDR3 comprises 14 residues. The germline V gene encodes CDR1 SNHLY and CDR2 FYNNEI. Trimming took off 6 bases at V and 4 bases at J, with 15 bases between the two ends. The chain's CDR3 is CASRPFRTAYGYTF. The CDR3 DNA sequence: TGTGCCAGCAGACCTTTCCGGACAGCCTATGGCTACACCTTC. Complete variable domain (other parts from reference TRBV2 and TRBJ1-2): EPEVTQTPSHQVTQMGQEVILRCVPISNHLYFYWYRQILGQKVEFLVSFYNNEISEKSEIFDDQFSVERPDGSNFTLKIRSTKLEDSAMYFCASRPFRTAYGYTFGSGTRLTVV.

The rearrangement links TRBV19 to TRBJ2-5; TRBD1 matches at 10 bases. The CDR3 spans 15 residues. Germline V CDR1 and CDR2: LNHDA, SQIVND (reference sequence). The J segment lost 5 bases and the V segment lost 6 bases, leaving 9 bases of the junction unmatched. The CDR3 nucleotides read TGTGCCAGTAGCGGACGGGACAGGGGATTCGAGACCCAGTACTTC. Translated, it gives CASSGRDRGFETQYF.

The chain links TRBV6-6 to TRBJ2-1; maybe TRBD2 (6 bases). V lost 8 bases to trimming and J lost 9 bases, with 11 bases between them. There are 11 residues in the CDR3. In germline, CDR1 is MNHNY, CDR2 SVGAGI (reference sequence). In DNA, the CDR3 is TGTGCCAGCCGGGGAGGAGGTGAGCAGTTCTTC. This gives the protein CASRGGGEQFF.

The rearrangement links TRBV7-9 to TRBJ2-7; D unresolved. The CDR3 runs to 13 residues. Trimming stripped 4 bases from V and 2 bases from J, with 9 bases between. Germline V lookup: CDR1 SEHNR, CDR2 FQNEAQ (reference sequence). CDR3 loop: CASSSPPAYEQYF. CDR3 bases: TGTGCCAGCAGCTCACCCCCGGCCTACGAGCAGTACTTC.

The chain combines TRBV25-1 with TRBJ2-2; D is unclear. The V end was cut by 1 base, the J end by 6 bases, with 12 bases between. CDR1 is MGHDK and CDR2 is SYGVNS in the germline V gene. This CDR3 is 15 amino acids long. CDR3: CASSEWSAGAGELFF. The CDR3 coding sequence is TGTGCCAGCAGTGAATGGTCAGCAGGTGCCGGGGAGCTGTTTTTT. Combining the CDR3 with reference TRBV25-1 and TRBJ2-2 gives the whole variable domain EADIYQTPRYLVIGTGKKITLECSQTMGHDKMYWYQQDPGMELHLIHYSYGVNSTEKGDLSSESTVSRIRTEHFPLTLESARPSHTSQYLCASSEWSAGAGELFFGEGSRLTVL.

The rearrangement joins TRBV7-9 to TRBJ1-2, with TRBD1 matching over 9 bases. The CDR3 is 14 amino acids. Germline CDR1 reads SEHNR; CDR2 reads FQNEAQ (reference sequence). V shed 5 bases, J shed 8 bases, and the junction held 9 bases outside the gene matches. The CDR3: CASSNRDRALGYTF. The DNA of the CDR3 is TGTGCCAGCAGCAACCGGGACAGGGCCCTAGGCTACACCTTC.

V and J are TRBV5-4 and TRBJ1-2; tentative D call: TRBD1 (6 bases). V dropped 3 bases and J dropped 5 bases, with 17 bases sitting between them. The CDR3 contains 15 residues. Germline V gene lookup returns CDR1 SGHNT and CDR2 YYREEE (reference sequence). The CDR3 DNA reads as TGTGCCAGCAGCTCCGATAAAAAAACAGGGTATGGCTACACCTTC. Residues: CASSSDKKTGYGYTF.

The J gene is TRBJ2-7, the V gene TRBV2; 14 positions match TRBD2. Germline V CDR1 and CDR2: SNHLY, FYNNEI. Germline trimming cut 6 bases from V and 2 bases from J; bases unmatched to any gene: 6. The CDR3 length is 16 residues. CDR3 amino acids: CASSGRTSGGTYEQYF. CDR3 nucleotide sequence: TGTGCCAGCAGCGGGAGGACTAGCGGGGGGACCTACGAGCAGTACTTC.

J is TRBJ2-7 and V is TRBV3-1 (or the pseudogene TRBV3-2); D remains ambiguous. Germline V lookup: CDR1 LGHDT, CDR2 YNNKEL (reference sequence). The CDR3 is made up of 13 amino acids. Trimming removed 3 bases at V and 2 bases at J, with 8 bases between. CDR3 loop: CASSHSPAYEQYF. In nucleotides, the CDR3 is TGTGCCAGCAGCCACTCCCCTGCCTACGAGCAGTACTTC.

The V and J genes are TRBV5-1 and TRBJ1-4, with 9 positions matching TRBD1. CDR1 and CDR2 (germline): SGHRS, YFSETQ. J was trimmed by 5 bases and V by 0 bases; bases with no gene match: 2. The CDR3 length is 15 residues. CDR3 coding DNA: TGCGCCAGCAGCTTGGTGACAGGGGGGAATGAAAAACTGTTTTTT. This sequence encodes CASSLVTGGNEKLFF.

V and J are TRBV23-1 and TRBJ2-1; 8 bases agree with TRBD1. TRBV23-1 is filed as an ORF, its function uncertain. V gave up 1 base and J gave up 7 bases; unmatched junction bases: 21. This CDR3 contains 20 residues. The chain's CDR3 is CASSQLWMLGQAHEGNEQFF. CDR3 DNA sequence: TGCGCCAGCAGTCAATTGTGGATGTTGGGACAGGCCCATGAAGGGAATGAGCAGTTCTTC.

The V call is TRBV27, the J call TRBJ1-2; D may be TRBD1 (6 bases). There are 13 residues in the CDR3. Germline V CDR1 and CDR2: MNHEY, SMNVEV (reference sequence). V lost 3 bases and J 7 bases, leaving 12 bases between the germline ends. DNA for the CDR3: TGTGCCAGCAGTTTGCAGGGGCCATTTGGCTACACCTTC. This gives the protein CASSLQGPFGYTF.